What follows is one T cell receptor beta chain and its context. Its recognized antigen is unknown. For sequencing, an Illumina HiSeq 2000 was employed. TCR beta cDNA libraries were made by 5'RACE template switching that added a universal primer site and unique molecular identifiers. Priming for cDNA synthesis came from the TCR beta constant segment, and two successive PCR amplification steps followed. The published analysis was carried out like this. MIGEC was used to demultiplex reads and group reads by UMI, and MiTCR was used to assemble and quantify clonotypes. To exclude erroneous sequences, only TCR cDNA sequences supported by at least two reads were retained. Downstream repertoire analysis used the tcR package, and clonotypes were matched across fractions by CDR3 nucleotide sequence plus V segment. Antigen specificity was annotated against VDJdb with VDJmatch, allowing one amino acid substitution in CDR3. TCRdb reprocessed the reads and provides one entry for every CDR3 protein sequence; no DNA is given. In this record, the V and J calls reflect TCRdb's handling and not the investigators' own analysis. This sample's table lists about 390,000 distinct CDR3 sequences. The ten largest account for around 10% of the sample.

This entry belongs to a study of T cells expressing NK-cell markers (TCRdb year 2020). The study in broad terms: Three sorted T-cell subsets (CD3+CD56+NKG2C+, CD3+CD56+NKG2C- and CD3+CD56-NKG2C+) from roughly eight donors had their TCR beta-chain repertoires profiled. Of the eight sequenced donors, seven were found to be HCMV-seropositive and one was found to be HCMV-seronegative. Randomly selected healthy volunteers, three men and five women, were used as the eight sequenced donors. Illumina HiSeq 2000/2500, MiSeq or NextSeq was used to sequence libraries as 2 x 150 bp reads. What the study reported, not specific to this receptor: In six donors, the dominant CD3+CD56+NKG2C+ clonotypes were found to rank among the top 10 CD8+ clonotypes and to make up 1.0-7.0% of CD8+ T cells. Those dominant clonotypes were again the most abundant among CD3+CD56-NKG2C+ cells in four donors, at about 28.3-65%. Whether the expanded NKG2C-expressing T cell clones were specific for HCMV antigens was left unclear.

From the germline V gene (reference sequence), CDR1 is SEHNR and CDR2 is FQNEAQ. From its cysteine to its phenylalanine, the CDR3 spans 14 amino acids. DNA was not recorded. To determine HCMV serostatus, a commercial ELISA kit was used to detect HCMV-specific IgG in serum. Ficoll density gradient centrifugation was used to isolate peripheral blood mononuclear cells from blood. This clonotype was sampled from a woman between 45 and 60 years old in good health. Donor details come from another sample of the same person, matched by shared clones. The rearranged chain carries TRBV7-9 and TRBJ2-5; TCRdb's D gene call, TRBD1, goes unchecked for lack of DNA. The sequenced sample was blood T cells: a sorted CD56 or NKG2C T cell subset, CD4+ or CD8+ T cells, or bulk PBMC T cells (not recorded which). This receptor has the CDR3 CASSLSRGTETQYF.